This T cell receptor (beta chain) originates from a study of breast tumors, draining lymph nodes, adjacent tissues. TCRdb reprocessed the multiplex PCR reads via MiXCR and lists one record per CDR3 protein. The sample shows 200,000 to 300,000 distinct CDR3 sequences, 30% of them seen only once. In germline, CDR1 is MNHEY, CDR2 SMNVEV (reference sequence). Trimming shortened V by 5 bases and J by 6 bases, and 16 bases separated the two germline ends. The CDR3 length is 14 residues. In the case of this clonotype: Its cognate antigen is unknown.

Study-level findings and limits: Luminal-like breast cancer showed significantly greater tumor-nontumor repertoire similarity than basal-like breast cancer did. Tumors had less TCR diversity than lymph nodes, more than nontumor tissue. Data fit most tumor T cells coming from lymph node, expanding in tumor.

Axillary draining lymph nodes of breast cancer patients supplied the node samples. The clonotype comes from a female donor with breast cancer. Some clones in this sample may be carry-over from other donors' samples. Sequencing was done on a sample of axillary lymph node tissue. V gene TRBV27 combines with J gene TRBJ1-2, with D tentatively TRBD1 (5 bases). The CDR3 DNA follows: TGTGCCAGCAGTCCCCGGGGACCCTTCCATGGCTACACCTTC. Protein sequence: CASSPRGPFHGYTF.